This T cell receptor (beta chain) was identified in a study of blood T cells in healthy people across ages (dated by TCRdb to the mid-2010s). Regarding the complete study: In model experiments, template switching captured roughly one uniquely barcoded TCR beta cDNA molecule for every two T cells. The study measured age-related changes in TCR beta repertoire diversity using deep sequencing normalized with unique cDNA molecular identifiers. The study analyzed two additional independent replicas of 1 million unique cDNA reads from the same blood draw for two donors, one aged 18 to 29 and one aged 80 or older. To avoid experimental bias, donors of different ages were distributed randomly across sequencing lanes. Donors were grouped into four age groups: young (average approximately 16 years), middle-aged (about 40), aged (62) and long-lived (82). Overall study results and their limits: Estimates of total diversity based on one million sequenced T cells were considered lower bounds and underestimates. The percentage of naive T cells measured by flow cytometry correlated strongly with observed TCR beta diversity. Compared with the aged group, the long-lived group had more naive CD4+ T cells, fewer expanded clones and increased TCR diversity, suggesting age selection. As age increased, observed TCR beta diversity per million T cells dropped in a roughly linear way, and a significant reduction was already evident by age 40. The CMV infection status of donors was not known, potentially confounding age-related changes in expanded clonotypes. Since profiling was done on bulk unsorted PBMCs, naive and antigen-experienced compartments could not be conclusively compared.

The library was made by 5' RACE. Data came from an Illumina HiSeq 2500. The second PCR ran for roughly 6 to 11 cycles and used a J-beta primer mix along with a sample-barcoded 5' primer. A unique molecular identifier was introduced onto each TCR beta cDNA molecule by a template-switch 5' adaptor carrying 12 random nucleotides. At least 2.5 million CDR3-containing paired-end reads were obtained from each sample. First-strand cDNA was synthesized from all RNA with the Mint cDNA synthesis kit, primed by a TRBC-specific oligonucleotide. All cDNA was treated with uracil-DNA glycosylase and then went through a first 18-cycle PCR with the universal primers M1SS and BC2_uni_R. The published analysis was carried out like this. For normalization, 1 million high-quality reads were randomly selected from each sample, with every read carrying a distinct molecular identifier. Reads with shared molecular identifiers were discarded instead of being binned into consensus sequences. MiTCR, run with a Q25 quality threshold and the strictest error-elimination algorithm, handled CDR3 identification, clonotype clustering and error correction. A nonparametric unseen species model with Euler transformation was used to estimate a lower bound on total TCR beta diversity. TCRdb applied fastp at Q25 and MiXCR to the public reads, then kept only in-frame beta chains. Identical CDR3 proteins give one entry, which carries the most common genes and DNA. The V and J calls come from TCRdb's annotation, not from the publication. Present in this sample are roughly 2 million distinct CDR3 sequences, 49% of which were seen just once. Of the sample, over 2% falls within the top ten clones.

The approximately 39 donors, aged roughly 6 to 95 years, were systemically healthy Caucasian individuals from Russia. Each donor gave ten milliliters of peripheral blood, collected into EDTA-treated Vacutainer tubes. Ficoll-Paque density-gradient centrifugation was used to isolate PBMCs, with at least 6.5 million per sample. Total RNA was extracted from PBMCs with Trizol reagent, with at least 6 micrograms obtained per sample. For every donor, flow cytometry on a PBMC aliquot measured the percentage of naive CD45RAhigh/CD27high T cells. CDR1 and CDR2 (SGHTA, FQGNSA) derive from the germline V gene. V loses 4 bases, J loses 4 bases, and the germline ends lie 11 bases apart. Its CDR3 holds 14 amino acids, cysteine through phenylalanine. Just the 42-base CDR3 DNA is kept, in frame starting at base 1. This clonotype was observed a few times. It lacks a known antigen. The input lacks base qualities; no much larger clone sits a single base away.

The chain employs TRBV7-2 and TRBJ2-1; TRBD2 could be the D gene, as 6 bases match. Sequenced material: blood. The receptor's source is a woman aged 40 to 50 in good health. The bases read TGTGCCAGCAGCTGGGACTCCAGGTACAATGAGCAGTTCTTC. This sequence encodes CASSWDSRYNEQFF.